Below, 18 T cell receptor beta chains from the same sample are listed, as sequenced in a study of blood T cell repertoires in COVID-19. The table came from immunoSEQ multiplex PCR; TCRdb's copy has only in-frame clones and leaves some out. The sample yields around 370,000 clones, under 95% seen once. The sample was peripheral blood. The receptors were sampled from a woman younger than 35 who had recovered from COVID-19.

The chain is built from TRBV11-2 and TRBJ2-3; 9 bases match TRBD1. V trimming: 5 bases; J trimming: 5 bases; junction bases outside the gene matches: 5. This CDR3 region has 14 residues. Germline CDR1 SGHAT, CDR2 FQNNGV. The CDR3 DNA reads TGTGCCAGCAGCCAACAGGGGGCTGAAGATACGCAGTATTTT. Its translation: CASSQQGAEDTQYF.

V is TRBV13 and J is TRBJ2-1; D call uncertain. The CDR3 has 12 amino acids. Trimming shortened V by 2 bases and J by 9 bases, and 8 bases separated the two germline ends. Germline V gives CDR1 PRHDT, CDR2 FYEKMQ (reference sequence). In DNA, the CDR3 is TGTGCCAGCAGCTTACGGGTGGGTGAGCAGTTCTTC. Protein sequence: CASSLRVGEQFF.

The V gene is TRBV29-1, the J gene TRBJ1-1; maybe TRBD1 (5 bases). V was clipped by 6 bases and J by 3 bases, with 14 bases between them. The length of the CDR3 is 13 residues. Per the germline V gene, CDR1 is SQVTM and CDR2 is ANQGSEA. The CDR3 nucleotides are TGCAGCGTGGCAAGGACACGATACACTGAAGCTTTCTTT. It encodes CSVARTRYTEAFF.

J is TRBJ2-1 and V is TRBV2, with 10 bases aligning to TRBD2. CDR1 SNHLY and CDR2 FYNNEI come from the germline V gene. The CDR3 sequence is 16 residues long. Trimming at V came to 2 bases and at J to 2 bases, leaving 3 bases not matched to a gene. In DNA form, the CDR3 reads TGTGCCAGCAGTGAACTAGCGGGAGTAGCCTACAATGAGCAGTTCTTC. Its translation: CASSELAGVAYNEQFF.

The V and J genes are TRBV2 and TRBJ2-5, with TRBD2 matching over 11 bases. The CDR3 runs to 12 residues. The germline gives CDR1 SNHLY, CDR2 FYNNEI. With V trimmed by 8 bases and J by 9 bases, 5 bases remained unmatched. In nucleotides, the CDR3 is TGTGCCAGCGAGAGTAGCGGGAGGGCCCAGTACTTC. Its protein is CASESSGRAQYF.

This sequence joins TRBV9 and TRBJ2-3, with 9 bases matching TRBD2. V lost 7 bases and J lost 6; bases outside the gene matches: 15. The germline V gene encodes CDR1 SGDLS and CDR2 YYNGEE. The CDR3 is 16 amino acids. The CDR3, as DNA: TGTGCCAGCCGTCCGAACCGGGGACTAGCCGAGGATACGCAGTATTTT. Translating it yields CASRPNRGLAEDTQYF. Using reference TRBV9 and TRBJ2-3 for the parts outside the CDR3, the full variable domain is DSGVTQTPKHLITATGQRVTLRCSPRSGDLSVYWYQQSLDQGLQFLIQYYNGEERAKGNILERFSAQQFPDLHSELNLSSLELGDSALYFCASRPNRGLAEDTQYFGPGTRLTVL.

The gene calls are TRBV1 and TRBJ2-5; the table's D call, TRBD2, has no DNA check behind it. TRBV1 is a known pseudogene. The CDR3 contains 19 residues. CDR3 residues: CTSSHPGGGSGDYRETQYF. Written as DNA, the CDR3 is TGCACCAGCAGCCATCCCGGGGGGGGTAGCGGCGACTACCGGGAGACCCAGTACTTC.

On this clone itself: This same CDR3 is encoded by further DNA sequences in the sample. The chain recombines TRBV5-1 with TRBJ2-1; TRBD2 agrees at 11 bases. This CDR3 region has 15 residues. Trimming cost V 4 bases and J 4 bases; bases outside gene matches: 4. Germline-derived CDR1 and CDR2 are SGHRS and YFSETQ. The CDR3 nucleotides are TGCGCCAGCAGCCTAGGGACTAGCGGATACAATGAGCAGTTCTTC. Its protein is CASSLGTSGYNEQFF.

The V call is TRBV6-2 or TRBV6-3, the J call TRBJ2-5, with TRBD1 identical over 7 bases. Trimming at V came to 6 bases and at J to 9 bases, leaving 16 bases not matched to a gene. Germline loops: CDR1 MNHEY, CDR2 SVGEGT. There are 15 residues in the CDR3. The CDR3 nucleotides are TGTGCCAGCAGCCCCCCCGCGACAGGGCTGGGGTCCCAGTACTTC. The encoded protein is CASSPPATGLGSQYF.

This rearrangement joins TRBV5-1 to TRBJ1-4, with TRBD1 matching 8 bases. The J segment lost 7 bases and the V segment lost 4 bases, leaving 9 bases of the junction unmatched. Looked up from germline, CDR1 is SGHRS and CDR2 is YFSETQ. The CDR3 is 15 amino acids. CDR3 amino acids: CASSPRTGLGEKLFF. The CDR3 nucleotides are TGCGCCAGCAGCCCACGGACAGGGTTAGGTGAAAAACTGTTTTTT. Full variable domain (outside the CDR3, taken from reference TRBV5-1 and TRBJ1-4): KAGVTQTPRYLIKTRGQQVTLSCSPISGHRSVSWYQQTPGQGLQFLFEYFSETQRNKGNFPGRFSGRQFSNSRSEMNVSTLELGDSALYLCASSPRTGLGEKLFFGSGTQLSVL.

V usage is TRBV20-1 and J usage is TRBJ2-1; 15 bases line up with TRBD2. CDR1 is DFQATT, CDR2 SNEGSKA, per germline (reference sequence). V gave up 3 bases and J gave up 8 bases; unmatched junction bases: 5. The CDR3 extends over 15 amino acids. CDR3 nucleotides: TGCAGTGCTAGTGGACTAGCGGGAGGGCCCCATGAGCAGTTCTTC. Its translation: CSASGLAGGPHEQFF.

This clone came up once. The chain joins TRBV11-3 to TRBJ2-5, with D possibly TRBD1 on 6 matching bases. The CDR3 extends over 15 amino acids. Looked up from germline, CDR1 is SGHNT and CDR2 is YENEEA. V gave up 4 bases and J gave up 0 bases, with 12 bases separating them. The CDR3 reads CASSSRGPHQETQYF. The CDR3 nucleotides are TGTGCCAGCAGCTCCAGGGGTCCGCACCAAGAGACCCAGTACTTC.

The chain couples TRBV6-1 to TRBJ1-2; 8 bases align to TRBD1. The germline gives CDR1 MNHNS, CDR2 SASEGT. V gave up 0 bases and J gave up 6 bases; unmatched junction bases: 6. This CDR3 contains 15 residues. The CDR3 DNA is TGTGCCAGCAGTGAAGCATATTCAGGGGGCAATGGCTACACCTTC. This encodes CASSEAYSGGNGYTF.

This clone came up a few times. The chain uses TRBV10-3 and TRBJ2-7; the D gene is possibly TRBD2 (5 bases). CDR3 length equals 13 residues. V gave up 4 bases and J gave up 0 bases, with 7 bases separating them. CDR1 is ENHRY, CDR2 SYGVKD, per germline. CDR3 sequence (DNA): TGTGCCATCAGTGTAGGGAGCTCCTACGAGCAGTACGTC. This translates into CAISVGSSYEQYV.

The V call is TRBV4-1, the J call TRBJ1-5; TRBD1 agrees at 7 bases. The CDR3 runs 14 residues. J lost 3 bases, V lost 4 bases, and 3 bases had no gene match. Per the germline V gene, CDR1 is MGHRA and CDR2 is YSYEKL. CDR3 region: CASSPTGTNQPQHF. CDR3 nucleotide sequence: TGCGCCAGCAGCCCGACAGGGACCAATCAGCCCCAGCATTTT.

Here the CDR3 DNA reads TGTGCCATCAGTGAGTCGTCGACAGGGGGGGAAGATACGCAGTATTTT. It specifies CAISESSTGGEDTQYF. The V call is TRBV10-3, the J call TRBJ2-3; 9 positions match TRBD1. The junction had 6 bases not matched to a gene; V was cut back by 0 bases and J by 5 bases. CDR3 length: 16 residues. The germline V gene has CDR1 ENHRY and CDR2 SYGVKD.

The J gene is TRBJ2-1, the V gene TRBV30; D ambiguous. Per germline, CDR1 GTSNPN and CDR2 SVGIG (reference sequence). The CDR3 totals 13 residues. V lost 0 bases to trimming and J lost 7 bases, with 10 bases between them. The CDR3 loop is CAWSVRWRNEQFF. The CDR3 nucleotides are TGTGCCTGGAGTGTACGTTGGAGAAATGAGCAGTTCTTC.

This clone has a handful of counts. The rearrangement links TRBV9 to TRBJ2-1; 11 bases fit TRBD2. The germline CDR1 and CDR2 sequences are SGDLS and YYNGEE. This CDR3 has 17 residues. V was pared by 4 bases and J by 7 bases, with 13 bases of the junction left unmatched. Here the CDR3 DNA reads TGTGCCAGCAGCCCGACTAGCGGGATCGCTCATGGGAATGAGCAGTTCTTC. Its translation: CASSPTSGIAHGNEQFF. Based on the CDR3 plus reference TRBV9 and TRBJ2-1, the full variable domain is DSGVTQTPKHLITATGQRVTLRCSPRSGDLSVYWYQQSLDQGLQFLIQYYNGEERAKGNILERFSAQQFPDLHSELNLSSLELGDSALYFCASSPTSGIAHGNEQFFGPGTRLTVL.